The 21 T cell receptor beta chains presented below share a single source sample, sequenced in a study of shared clonotypes between healthy human individuals. Measured with immunoSEQ multiplex PCR; TCRdb has only the in-frame clones, and not every one. Of 2,100,000 or so clones in the sample, about 94% are singletons; the top ten hold 0.1% to 0.15%. The sequenced sample consisted of naive CD4+ T cells sorted from blood. Subset defined: CD45RA+ positively selected. The receptors here all came from a young man in good health.

V gene TRBV6-1 combines with J gene TRBJ2-1; 8 bases are shared with TRBD1. After removal of 6 bases from V and 12 bases from J, the junction contained 4 bases not matched to a gene. This CDR3 region has 11 residues. Germline lookup yields CDR1 MNHNS and CDR2 SASEGT. CDR3 sequence: CASSLGQGQFF. The CDR3 DNA reads TGTGCCAGCAGCCTAGGACAGGGGCAGTTCTTC.

V and J are TRBV28 and TRBJ2-7; 8 nucleotides match TRBD1. CDR1 and CDR2 from the germline V gene are MDHEN and SYDVKM. This CDR3 region has 12 residues. The V and J ends lost 8 bases and 4 bases, in that order; junction bases with no gene match: 4. For the CDR3, the DNA is TGTGCCAGCTTGGACAGGGAATACGAGCAGTACTTC. Residues: CASLDREYEQYF.

The chain joins TRBV7-2 to TRBJ2-1; D is undetermined. The V gene's germline CDR1 is SGHTA and CDR2 FQGNSA. Trimming pared 4 bases from V and 12 bases from J, leaving 13 bases between. The CDR3 has 12 amino acids. The CDR3 nucleotides are TGTGCCAGCAGCTCTCTCGGGTACCCGCAGTTCTTC. Its protein is CASSSLGYPQFF.

V is TRBV9 and J is TRBJ2-5; D uncertain. The CDR3 runs to 16 residues. Germline CDR1 is SGDLS and CDR2 is YYNGEE. The V end lost 0 bases, the J end lost 5 bases, and 17 bases lay between the germline ends. This chain's CDR3 is CASSVGAIPIVETQYF. The CDR3 DNA reads TGTGCCAGCAGCGTAGGGGCAATACCCATAGTGGAGACCCAGTACTTC. The entire variable domain, with the rest obtained from reference TRBV9 and TRBJ2-5, is as follows: DSGVTQTPKHLITATGQRVTLRCSPRSGDLSVYWYQQSLDQGLQFLIQYYNGEERAKGNILERFSAQQFPDLHSELNLSSLELGDSALYFCASSVGAIPIVETQYFGPGTRLLVL.

The V gene is TRBV19, the J gene TRBJ1-1, with D hard to call. Trimming took off 10 bases at V and 10 bases at J, with 16 bases between the two ends. The CDR3 runs to 11 residues. CDR1 and CDR2 from the germline V gene are LNHDA and SQIVND (reference sequence). The DNA for the CDR3 is TGTGCCACCCGGACTGAGGTTGGAGCTTTCTTT. It is translated as CATRTEVGAFF.

The chain employs TRBV6-5 and TRBJ2-3; possible D gene TRBD2, 7 bases. Trimming took 1 base from V and 7 from J, leaving 18 bases between them. Germline CDR1 MNHEY, CDR2 SVGAGI. CDR3 length equals 16 residues. As DNA, the CDR3 is TGTGCCAGCAGTTACTTTTCACAGGGAGGGAGTAATACGCAGTATTTT. It specifies CASSYFSQGGSNTQYF.

For this clone: Mismatch with germline at one junction end may stem from a read error. The chain uses TRBV5-6 and TRBJ2-5; possible D gene TRBD2, 5 bases. Germline V gives CDR1 SGHDT, CDR2 YYEEEE. The CDR3 totals 14 residues. CDR3 nucleotide sequence: TGTGCCAGCAGCTTGGCCGCAGGAGGAGAGGCCCAGTACTTC. It translates to CASSLAAGGEAQYF.

The rearrangement uses TRBV30 and TRBJ2-3; D is possibly TRBD1 (5 bases). This CDR3 region has 14 residues. Trimming removed 2 bases from V and 10 bases from J, with 19 bases in between. CDR1 and CDR2 (germline): GTSNPN, SVGIG (reference sequence). CDR3 nucleotide sequence: TGTGCCTGGAGTCCCTCAGCCACAGCCAGGGCGCAGTATTTT. This codes for CAWSPSATARAQYF.

V is TRBV4-1 and J is TRBJ1-2; a possible D gene is TRBD1 (6 bases). Germline CDR1 is MGHRA and CDR2 is YSYEKL. The V end was cut by 0 bases, the J end by 8 bases, with 10 bases between. This CDR3 comprises 13 residues. The CDR3 protein is CASSQEGGLGYTF. The CDR3, as DNA: TGCGCCAGCAGCCAAGAAGGGGGGTTGGGCTACACCTTC.

On this clone: Other DNA variants within this sample encode the same CDR3. J is TRBJ1-2 and V is TRBV9; 10 bases align to TRBD1. CDR1 is SGDLS, CDR2 YYNGEE, per germline. This CDR3 comprises 15 residues. V shed 0 bases, J shed 4 bases, and the junction held 3 bases outside the gene matches. The CDR3, as DNA: TGTGCCAGCAGCGTAGGGGACAGGGGACCCTATGGCTACACCTTC. This translates into CASSVGDRGPYGYTF.

Notes on this clone: Other DNA variants within this sample encode the same CDR3. The V call is TRBV5-4, the J call TRBJ1-4; TRBD1 matches 8 bases. Looked up from germline, CDR1 is SGHNT and CDR2 is YYREEE (reference sequence). The V gene end was trimmed by 0 bases and the J gene end by 5 bases; junction bases not matched to a gene: 0. The CDR3 consists of 14 residues. The CDR3 DNA reads TGTGCCAGCAGCTTGGACAGGGGGAATGAAAAACTGTTTTTT. It specifies CASSLDRGNEKLFF.

This clone was seen just once. The rearrangement joins TRBV30 to TRBJ2-1; 15 bases fit TRBD2. Trimming at V came to 1 base and at J to 0 bases, leaving 7 bases not matched to a gene. The germline V gene has CDR1 GTSNPN and CDR2 SVGIG (reference sequence). The CDR3 length is 19 residues. CDR3 in amino acids: CAWSGGGLAGGSSYNEQFF. The CDR3, as DNA: TGTGCCTGGAGTGGAGGGGGACTAGCGGGAGGAAGCTCCTACAATGAGCAGTTCTTC.

The chain couples TRBV30 to TRBJ2-4, with TRBD1 identical over 7 bases. CDR1 and CDR2 (germline): GTSNPN, SVGIG (reference sequence). Germline trimming cut 0 bases from V and 8 bases from J; bases unmatched to any gene: 10. The CDR3 extends over 15 amino acids. CDR3 nucleotides: TGTGCCTGGAGTGTACAATTTCCAGGGACAGACATTCAGTACTTC. Protein sequence: CAWSVQFPGTDIQYF. Full variable domain (missing parts from reference TRBV30 and TRBJ2-4): SQTIHQWPATLVQPVGSPLSLECTVEGTSNPNLYWYRQAAGRGLQLLFYSVGIGQISSEVPQNLSASRPQDRQFILSSKKLLLSDSGFYLCAWSVQFPGTDIQYFGAGTRLSVL.

J is TRBJ2-3 and V is TRBV30, with 7 bases lining up with TRBD1. CDR1 GTSNPN and CDR2 SVGIG come from the germline V gene (reference sequence). The length of the CDR3 is 12 residues. Unmatched junction bases numbered 6, after V lost 2 bases and J lost 10 bases. The CDR3 DNA follows: TGTGCCTGGAGTCAGGGGGTTGGGGCGCAGTATTTT. Translating gives CAWSQGVGAQYF. Combining the CDR3 with reference TRBV30 and TRBJ2-3 gives the whole variable domain SQTIHQWPATLVQPVGSPLSLECTVEGTSNPNLYWYRQAAGRGLQLLFYSVGIGQISSEVPQNLSASRPQDRQFILSSKKLLLSDSGFYLCAWSQGVGAQYFGPGTRLTVL.

The chain uses TRBV19 and TRBJ2-5; D is uncertain. This CDR3 is built from 15 residues. Germline V gives CDR1 LNHDA, CDR2 SQIVND (reference sequence). Trimming pared 8 bases from V and 0 bases from J, leaving 16 bases between. The CDR3 bases are TGTGCCAGTCTCAGGCCGGCTTCGAACCAAGAGACCCAGTACTTC. As protein: CASLRPASNQETQYF.

The CDR3 DNA sequence: TGTGCCAGCAGCTTAGAAAGAGGCACAGGGTCAAAGGCTGAAGCTTTCTTT. It specifies CASSLERGTGSKAEAFF. The J gene is TRBJ1-1, the V gene TRBV7-9; weak D call: TRBD1 (6 bases). The CDR3 length is 17 residues. Germline assignment: CDR1 SEHNR and CDR2 FQNEAQ (reference sequence). Trimming removed 1 base from V and 6 bases from J, with 21 bases in between.

V gene TRBV6-1 combines with J gene TRBJ2-5; TRBD1 matches at 9 bases. Germline CDR1 MNHNS, CDR2 SASEGT. The length of the CDR3 is 15 residues. Losses at the gene ends were 0 bases for V and 5 bases for J; bases not matched to a gene: 4. CDR3 sequence (DNA): TGTGCCAGCAGTGAAGCCGGGACAGGGAAGGAGACCCAGTACTTC. This encodes CASSEAGTGKETQYF.

This sequence joins TRBV5-6 and TRBJ2-6; D unresolved. Germline V lookup: CDR1 SGHDT, CDR2 YYEEEE. V was cut by 4 bases and J by 0 bases, with 8 bases left in between. CDR3 length: 15 amino acids. The CDR3 DNA sequence: TGTGCCAGCAGCCTCCCCTTCTCTGGGGCCAACGTCCTGACTTTC. Amino acids: CASSLPFSGANVLTF.

Concerning this clone: The same CDR3 can be traced to other DNA sequences in this sample. The rearrangement joins TRBV5-6 to TRBJ1-5; D is ambiguous. The germline CDR1 and CDR2 sequences are SGHDT and YYEEEE. V lost 0 bases and J lost 1, with 8 bases in between. The CDR3 is 15 residues long. CDR3 sequence reads: CASSLGPVSNQPQHF. DNA of the CDR3: TGTGCCAGCAGCTTGGGTCCAGTAAGCAATCAGCCCCAGCATTTT.

This clone was seen a handful of times. The chain uses TRBV30 and TRBJ1-1; TRBD1 is a possible D gene (5 bases). Germline assignment: CDR1 GTSNPN and CDR2 SVGIG (reference sequence). Trimming pared 4 bases from V and 0 bases from J, leaving 9 bases between. The CDR3 has 13 residues. The CDR3 loop reads CAWKAGMNTEAFF. CDR3 in DNA: TGTGCCTGGAAAGCAGGGATGAACACTGAAGCTTTCTTT.

As DNA, the CDR3 is TGCGCCAGCAGCCAAGATCGGGGAGGGAAGGACTATGGCTACACCTTC. Translating gives CASSQDRGGKDYGYTF. This chain connects TRBV4-3 to TRBJ1-2, with unresolved D. The CDR3 consists of 16 residues. The germline gives CDR1 LGHNA, CDR2 YSLEER. The germline V and J ends were trimmed by 0 bases and 3 bases, with 14 bases remaining between them.